The 25 T cell receptor beta chains given below trace back to one sample, sequenced in a study of T cell repertoires and Cas9 in healthy adults. TCRdb's table, derived via immunoSEQ multiplex PCR, lists solely in-frame clones and lacks some. The sample has about 13,000 clones, roughly 87% seen once; the top ten hold roughly 1.5%. The sample taken for sequencing was Tregs (CD4+, CD25+, CD127-, CD137-, CD154-) from PBMCs; culture status not recorded. These receptors all stem from a human donor in good health.

In this sample, this clone turned up a few times. The chain links TRBV5-6 to TRBJ2-7; either TRBD1 or TRBD2 may fit D (6 bases each). The CDR3 is made up of 16 amino acids. The V gene's germline CDR1 is SGHDT and CDR2 YYEEEE. V lost 2 bases and J 4 bases, leaving 19 bases between the germline ends. The CDR3: CASSFGGGGWIYEQYV. CDR3 DNA sequence: TGTGCCAGCAGCTTTGGAGGGGGTGGATGGATTTACGAGCAGTACGTC.

The rearrangement joins TRBV28 to TRBJ2-5, with D perhaps matching TRBD2 (5 bases). The germline CDR1 and CDR2 sequences are MDHEN and SYDVKM. V lost 2 bases and J 7 bases, leaving 5 bases between the germline ends. This CDR3 contains 11 residues. CDR3 coding DNA: TGTGCCAGCAGTTTAGCGGGGACCCAGTACTTC. It yields the protein CASSLAGTQYF.

J is TRBJ2-3 and V is TRBV19; 8 bases fit TRBD2. The CDR3 contains 15 residues. The trim removed 7 bases at V and 0 bases at J, leaving 6 bases unmatched. Germline values: CDR1 LNHDA, CDR2 SQIVND (reference sequence). CDR3 coding DNA: TGTGCCAGTACCCCTAGCGGGCATAGCACAGATACGCAGTATTTT. This codes for CASTPSGHSTDTQYF.

The V call is TRBV7-9, the J call TRBJ2-4; D may be TRBD1 (5 bases). The CDR3 runs 15 residues. The germline gives CDR1 SEHNR, CDR2 FQNEAQ (reference sequence). Trimming left V 3 bases short and J 4 bases short, with 13 bases between. CDR3 loop: CASSFIGQGKNIQYF. CDR3 DNA: TGTGCCAGCAGCTTCATCGGGCAGGGTAAAAACATTCAGTACTTC.

The chain joins TRBV4-3 to TRBJ1-2; no clear D. Trimming cost V 0 bases and J 5 bases, with 10 bases left between them. CDR3 length: 14 residues. Germline lookup yields CDR1 LGHNA and CDR2 YSLEER. As DNA, the CDR3 is TGCGCCAGCAGCCAAGAGAGGTCCGTTTATGGCTACACCTTC. Protein product: CASSQERSVYGYTF.

V usage is TRBV5-1 and J usage is TRBJ2-3; no definite D call. The CDR3 spans 14 residues. The V and J ends lost 1 base and 6 bases respectively, with 12 bases between them. Germline V CDR1 and CDR2: SGHRS, YFSETQ. The CDR3 reads CASSLSSEYDTQYF. The CDR3 DNA reads TGCGCCAGCAGCTTGTCCAGCGAATACGATACGCAGTATTTT.

This clone has only a few counts. V gene TRBV7-3 combines with J gene TRBJ2-3; D remains unclear. Germline values: CDR1 SGHTA, CDR2 FQGTGA. V was clipped by 5 bases and J by 0 bases, with 12 bases between them. This CDR3 is built from 15 residues. This chain's CDR3 is CASSDLGTSTDTQYF. CDR3 bases: TGTGCCAGCAGCGACCTAGGAACTAGCACAGATACGCAGTATTTT.

The chain couples TRBV4-3 to TRBJ1-5; D unresolved. From germline, CDR1 is LGHNA and CDR2 YSLEER. The length of the CDR3 is 13 residues. The ends were cut back, 0 bases at V and 5 bases at J, with 5 bases in the middle. The CDR3 DNA sequence: TGCGCCAGCAGCCAAGACAAGGATCAGCCCCAGCATTTT. Protein: CASSQDKDQPQHF.

The chain recombines TRBV19 with TRBJ2-3; 7 positions agree with TRBD2. The CDR3 length is 16 residues. V was pared by 1 base and J by 5 bases, with 9 bases of the junction left unmatched. Germline assignment: CDR1 LNHDA and CDR2 SQIVND (reference sequence). CDR3: CASSIAPSGVGDTQYF. The CDR3 DNA follows: TGTGCCAGTAGTATAGCGCCGAGCGGGGTGGGAGATACGCAGTATTTT.

The chain has TRBV7-9 and TRBJ1-1; D ambiguous. Germline CDR1 and CDR2: SEHNR and FQNEAQ (reference sequence). The V and J ends lost 3 bases and 1 base respectively, with 15 bases between them. This CDR3 is 16 amino acids long. The CDR3 nucleotides are TGTGCCAGCAGCTTCCGCATCGGCTCCGGGAACACTGAAGCTTTCTTT. Amino acids: CASSFRIGSGNTEAFF.

This chain uses TRBV6-5 with TRBJ2-1, with 8 bases aligning to TRBD1. Germline CDR1 MNHEY, CDR2 SVGAGI. This CDR3 contains 16 residues. V dropped 4 bases and J dropped 6; count of bases not matched to a gene: 11. CDR3 residues: CASSFSRTGWVNEQFF. CDR3 coding DNA: TGTGCCAGCAGTTTCTCCCGGACAGGGTGGGTCAATGAGCAGTTCTTC.

The chain has TRBV6-5 and TRBJ2-7; D may be TRBD1 (6 bases). Germline V gives CDR1 MNHEY, CDR2 SVGAGI. The CDR3 length is 13 residues. Trimming cost V 6 bases and J 5 bases, with 14 bases left between them. CDR3 sequence: CASRRRQDNEQYF. The CDR3, as DNA: TGTGCCAGCAGGCGGAGACAGGACAACGAGCAGTACTTC.

The chain links TRBV29-1 to TRBJ2-3, with D tentatively TRBD1 (6 bases). The germline V and J ends were trimmed by 6 bases and 3 bases, with 10 bases remaining between them. Looked up from germline, CDR1 is SQVTM and CDR2 is ANQGSEA. The CDR3 length is 12 residues. CDR3 bases: TGCAGCGTGTGGACAGCAACAGATACGCAGTATTTT. The encoded protein is CSVWTATDTQYF.

V gene TRBV5-4 combines with J gene TRBJ2-5; TRBD2 matches at 15 bases. Germline V gene lookup returns CDR1 SGHNT and CDR2 YYREEE (reference sequence). The CDR3 extends over 17 amino acids. Losses at the gene ends were 3 bases for V and 5 bases for J; bases not matched to a gene: 8. CDR3 loop: CASSSGLAGGRVETQYF. The CDR3 bases are TGTGCCAGCAGCTCGGGACTAGCGGGGGGCCGGGTGGAGACCCAGTACTTC.

This clone has only one observation. CDR3 bases: TGTGCCAGCAGCTCCGGACTAGCGGGAAAGGGGGAGCTGTTTTTT. Its translation: CASSSGLAGKGELFF. The V and J genes are TRBV7-2 and TRBJ2-2; 12 nucleotides align to TRBD2. The ends lost 4 bases at V and 8 bases at J; junction bases unmatched: 5. This CDR3 has 15 amino acids. Germline CDR1 reads SGHTA; CDR2 reads FQGNSA. Variable domain in full (rest from reference TRBV7-2 and TRBJ2-2): GAGVSQSPSNKVTEKGKDVELRCDPISGHTALYWYRQSLGQGLEFLIYFQGNSAPDKSGLPSDRFSAERTGGSVSTLTIQRTQQEDSAVYLCASSSGLAGKGELFFGEGSRLTVL.

J is TRBJ2-3 and V is TRBV15; possibly TRBD1 for D (5 bases). CDR1 LNHNV and CDR2 YYDKDF come from the germline V gene (reference sequence). The CDR3 has 16 amino acids. Trimming took 1 base from V and 1 from J, leaving 12 bases between them. Here the CDR3 reads CATSRVGARGTDTQYF. The CDR3 bases are TGTGCCACCAGCAGAGTAGGGGCGCGTGGCACAGATACGCAGTATTTT.

This clone was observed a single time. The CDR3 region has the DNA TGCGCCAGCAGCTTGGGGCTGACTAATGAAAAACTGTTTTTT. It specifies CASSLGLTNEKLFF. The rearrangement joins TRBV5-1 to TRBJ1-4; D is unclear. The germline V gene encodes CDR1 SGHRS and CDR2 YFSETQ. The V end lost 0 bases, the J end lost 2 bases, and 5 bases lay between the germline ends. CDR3 length: 14 residues.

The chain combines TRBV28 with TRBJ2-1, with 8 bases fitting TRBD1. Looked up from germline, CDR1 is MDHEN and CDR2 is SYDVKM. The CDR3 loop spans 14 amino acids. The junction had 6 bases not matched to a gene; V was cut back by 5 bases and J by 6 bases. The CDR3 bases are TGTGCCAGCAGTCTCCGGGACAGGTCCAATGAGCAGTTCTTC. Amino acids: CASSLRDRSNEQFF.

The chain combines TRBV5-5 with TRBJ1-1; the D is unclear. This CDR3 is built from 13 residues. V lost 0 bases and J lost 2, with 5 bases in between. Germline lookup yields CDR1 SGHKS and CDR2 YYEKEE (reference sequence). CDR3 nucleotide sequence: TGTGCCAGCAGCTTGGGCAGCAACACTGAAGCTTTCTTT. Encoded protein: CASSLGSNTEAFF.

The rearrangement joins TRBV7-3 to TRBJ1-1; D perhaps matches TRBD1 (5 bases). Germline V lookup: CDR1 SGHTA, CDR2 FQGTGA. Between the trimmed V and J ends, which lost 5 bases and 1 base, there was a span of 14 bases. The CDR3 totals 15 residues. DNA for the CDR3: TGTGCCAGCAGCCCTAATCGACAGAGGAACACTGAAGCTTTCTTT. This translates into CASSPNRQRNTEAFF.

This clone has only a few counts. This rearrangement joins TRBV5-1 to TRBJ2-5; 7 nucleotides align to TRBD2. This CDR3 has 13 residues. Unmatched junction bases numbered 5, after V lost 4 bases and J lost 5 bases. The germline gives CDR1 SGHRS, CDR2 YFSETQ. This CDR3 reads CASSGGSRETQYF. The DNA of the CDR3 is TGCGCCAGCAGCGGCGGGAGCCGCGAGACCCAGTACTTC.

The chain recombines TRBV7-9 with TRBJ2-3, with D uncertain. The CDR3 length is 17 residues. V dropped 5 bases and J dropped 1 base, with 19 bases sitting between them. Germline V gene sequence: CDR1 SEHNR, CDR2 FQNEAQ (reference sequence). The CDR3 spells CASSPPLMRPGTDTQYF. CDR3 coding DNA: TGTGCCAGCAGCCCCCCCCTCATGAGGCCCGGCACAGATACGCAGTATTTT.

The chain joins TRBV5-4 to TRBJ1-6; D unclear. Germline V gene lookup returns CDR1 SGHNT and CDR2 YYREEE (reference sequence). Trimming stripped 1 base from V and 4 bases from J, with 12 bases between. The CDR3 contains 16 residues. The CDR3 is CASSLLAQKYNSPLHF. The CDR3 DNA follows: TGTGCCAGCAGCTTGCTGGCGCAAAAGTATAATTCACCCCTCCACTTT.

The J gene is TRBJ1-2, the V gene TRBV2, with D tentatively TRBD1 (5 bases). Germline V CDR1 and CDR2: SNHLY, FYNNEI. V was shortened by 2 bases and J by 4 bases, with 11 bases between the two germline ends. This CDR3 has 14 amino acids. The CDR3 DNA reads as TGTGCCAGCAGTGAATGGCAGGGATTCTATGGCTACACCTTC. Translation gives CASSEWQGFYGYTF. Supplemented by reference TRBV2 and TRBJ1-2, the full variable domain reads EPEVTQTPSHQVTQMGQEVILRCVPISNHLYFYWYRQILGQKVEFLVSFYNNEISEKSEIFDDQFSVERPDGSNFTLKIRSTKLEDSAMYFCASSEWQGFYGYTFGSGTRLTVV.

The CDR3 nucleotides are TGTGCCAGCAGGCCCTGGGGGACCCCTGAGGGCTACACCTTC. It is translated as CASRPWGTPEGYTF. The chain has TRBV27 and TRBJ1-2; the D gene is possibly TRBD1 (5 bases). CDR3 length: 14 residues. The germline V gene has CDR1 MNHEY and CDR2 SMNVEV (reference sequence). The V end lost 6 bases, the J end lost 8 bases, and 19 bases lay between the germline ends.